Below, 25 T cell receptor beta chains from the same sample are listed, as sequenced in a study of Ad26.COV2.S vaccination and SARS-CoV-2 variants. Treatment noted: around 19 received Ad26.COV2.S at low or high dose, single or two shots; roughly 5 received placebo; per-sample allocation not given. Collection of the samples took place on day 63 after the first injection of vaccine or placebo. Sequencing was performed with immunoSEQ multiplex PCR; in TCRdb, only in-frame clones are kept and a portion is missing. The sample records about 350,000 clones, about 85% being singletons. Here the sequenced sample was peripheral blood, taken in a trial of Ad26.COV2.S vaccine versus placebo. Receptors originate from a person aged 18-65 years who received the Ad26.COV2.S COVID-19 vaccine or a placebo.

The chain is built from TRBV6-7 and TRBJ2-7; D is possibly TRBD1 (6 bases). TRBV6-7 is treated as an ORF (open reading frame) with a function not yet certain. The CDR3 loop spans 13 amino acids. V was clipped by 6 bases and J by 6 bases, with 15 bases between them. CDR3 sequence (DNA): TGTGCCAGCAGCATCAGGGGAGTGTTCGAGCAGTACTTC. This translates into CASSIRGVFEQYF.

V is TRBV9 and J is TRBJ2-1; tentatively, D is TRBD2 (6 bases). The germline gives CDR1 SGDLS, CDR2 YYNGEE. The CDR3 consists of 16 residues. V lost 0 bases, J lost 7 bases, and 17 bases lay in between. In nucleotides, the CDR3 is TGTGCCAGCAGCGTAGTATGGCTAGCGTTGGGGAATGAGCAGTTCTTC. Protein sequence: CASSVVWLALGNEQFF.

V and J are TRBV24-1 and TRBJ2-1; 14 positions match TRBD2. CDR3 length: 19 residues. J lost 10 bases, V lost 5 bases, and 18 bases had no gene match. The germline V gene encodes CDR1 KGHDR and CDR2 SFDVKD. CDR3 region: CATSAGTSGGPRAEGEQFF. The CDR3 DNA is TGTGCCACCAGTGCCGGGACTAGCGGGGGCCCCCGGGCCGAGGGAGAGCAGTTCTTC.

This clone turned up a few times. The rearrangement uses TRBV12-3 or TRBV12-4 and TRBJ1-6; D unresolved. Trimming pared 5 bases from V and 8 bases from J, leaving 7 bases between. The CDR3 contains 12 residues. The DNA of the CDR3 is TGTGCCAGCAGTGCGGGTTATTCACCCCTCCACTTT. Its protein product is CASSAGYSPLHF.

V usage is TRBV5-5 and J usage is TRBJ2-5; TRBD1 aligns across 7 bases. V lost 0 bases to trimming and J lost 2 bases; unmatched junction nucleotides: 7. The CDR3 is made up of 16 amino acids. CDR1 and CDR2 from the germline V gene are SGHKS and YYEKEE (reference sequence). CDR3 loop: CASSLGGGLGQETQYF. CDR3 sequence (DNA): TGTGCCAGCAGCTTGGGAGGGGGCTTGGGGCAAGAGACCCAGTACTTC.

This chain uses TRBV7-2 with TRBJ1-2; D not resolved. Trimming removed 1 base from V and 8 bases from J, with 8 bases in between. The germline gives CDR1 SGHTA, CDR2 FQGNSA. This CDR3 is built from 12 residues. This CDR3 reads CASSLVGVGYTF. CDR3 DNA: TGTGCCAGCAGCTTAGTTGGGGTCGGCTACACCTTC.

The chain joins TRBV4-3 to TRBJ2-3; D possibly corresponds to TRBD2 (6 bases). This CDR3 has 17 amino acids. Trimming stripped 0 bases from V and 0 bases from J, with 13 bases between. Germline assignment: CDR1 LGHNA and CDR2 YSLEER. Here the CDR3 reads CASSQDSGPESTDTQYF. CDR3 nucleotides: TGCGCCAGCAGCCAAGATAGCGGCCCCGAGAGCACAGATACGCAGTATTTT.

The V gene is TRBV20-1, the J gene TRBJ2-7; the match to TRBD2 covers 8 bases. The CDR3 totals 11 residues. V was clipped by 6 bases and J by 3 bases; unmatched bases: 1. The V gene's germline CDR1 is DFQATT and CDR2 SNEGSKA (reference sequence). CDR3 protein: CSASGSYEQYF. CDR3 DNA: TGCAGTGCCAGCGGGAGCTACGAGCAGTACTTC.

The CDR3 DNA reads TGTGCCAGCCGTGTTCGCGGGAGGGAAGGATTAGATACGCAGTATTTT. Residues: CASRVRGREGLDTQYF. The gene calls are TRBV14 and TRBJ2-3; 9 bases align to TRBD2. The J segment lost 5 bases and the V segment lost 8 bases, leaving 14 bases of the junction unmatched. The germline V gene encodes CDR1 SGHDN and CDR2 FVKESK. There are 16 residues in the CDR3.

As for this clone: Other DNA sequences in the sample encode the same CDR3. The DNA for the CDR3 is TGCGCCAGCAGCTTGGCTGGTTATAATTCACCCCTCCACTTT. Translating gives CASSLAGYNSPLHF. The chain joins TRBV5-1 to TRBJ1-6; D is ambiguous. The CDR3 has 14 amino acids. Germline loops: CDR1 SGHRS, CDR2 YFSETQ. Trimming removed 0 bases from V and 4 bases from J, with 5 bases in between. The full variable domain, its missing parts supplied by reference TRBV5-1 and TRBJ1-6, is KAGVTQTPRYLIKTRGQQVTLSCSPISGHRSVSWYQQTPGQGLQFLFEYFSETQRNKGNFPGRFSGRQFSNSRSEMNVSTLELGDSALYLCASSLAGYNSPLHFGNGTRLTVT.

This clone was counted a single time. The genes are TRBV12-3 or TRBV12-4 and TRBJ2-7; D possibly corresponds to TRBD1 (6 bases). Trimming took off 6 bases at V and 2 bases at J, with 8 bases between the two ends. CDR3 length: 12 residues. This CDR3 reads CASSRGTYEQYF. Here the CDR3 DNA reads TGTGCCAGCAGCAGGGGAACCTACGAGCAGTACTTC.

J is TRBJ2-7 and V is TRBV11-2, with TRBD1 matching 7 bases. The CDR3 has 15 amino acids. CDR1 is SGHAT, CDR2 FQNNGV, per germline. J gave up 0 bases and V 6 bases, and 8 bases lay outside the gene matches. CDR3 amino acids: CASRSWTGDSYEQYF. The CDR3 region has the DNA TGTGCCAGCAGATCCTGGACAGGCGACTCCTACGAGCAGTACTTC. The whole variable domain, remainder taken from reference TRBV11-2 and TRBJ2-7, is EAGVAQSPRYKIIEKRQSVAFWCNPISGHATLYWYQQILGQGPKLLIQFQNNGVVDDSQLPKDRFSAERLKGVDSTLKIQPAKLEDSAVYLCASRSWTGDSYEQYFGPGTRLTVT.

The chain employs TRBV6-2 or TRBV6-3 and TRBJ1-6, with 8 positions matching TRBD1. The CDR3 length is 16 residues. V was clipped by 0 bases and J by 9 bases; unmatched bases: 7. Germline lookup yields CDR1 MNHEY and CDR2 SVGEGT. The CDR3 spells CASSYSSGGRGSPLHF. CDR3 sequence (DNA): TGTGCCAGCAGTTACTCGTCAGGGGGCAGGGGTTCACCCCTCCACTTT.

In this sample, this clone turned up a few times. V usage is TRBV5-1 and J usage is TRBJ2-1, with a weak D call TRBD1 (6 bases). Trimming stripped 3 bases from V and 0 bases from J, with 19 bases between. The CDR3 covers 18 residues. Germline V gene sequence: CDR1 SGHRS, CDR2 YFSETQ. The CDR3 DNA reads TGCGCCAGCAGCTCGCTGTCAGGGGCGACGAGCTCCTACAATGAGCAGTTCTTC. Translated, it gives CASSSLSGATSSYNEQFF.

The chain combines TRBV5-1 with TRBJ2-1; 8 positions agree with TRBD2. Germline CDR1 is SGHRS and CDR2 is YFSETQ. The CDR3 is 13 amino acids. With 7 bases clipped from V and 8 bases from J, the junction kept 8 bases outside the gene matches. CDR3 sequence: CASRSSGLDEQFF. CDR3 DNA sequence: TGCGCCAGCCGTTCTAGCGGGTTGGATGAGCAGTTCTTC. Filled out from reference TRBV5-1 and TRBJ2-1, the complete variable domain reads KAGVTQTPRYLIKTRGQQVTLSCSPISGHRSVSWYQQTPGQGLQFLFEYFSETQRNKGNFPGRFSGRQFSNSRSEMNVSTLELGDSALYLCASRSSGLDEQFFGPGTRLTVL.

V gene TRBV12-3 or TRBV12-4 combines with J gene TRBJ2-4; tentatively, D is TRBD2 (6 bases). This CDR3 is built from 12 residues. Trimming pared 5 bases from V and 7 bases from J, leaving 9 bases between. This CDR3 is CASSVRENIQYF. CDR3 sequence (DNA): TGTGCCAGCAGTGTACGGGAGAACATTCAGTACTTC.

The genes are TRBV7-2 and TRBJ2-5; D may be TRBD1 or TRBD2 (5 bases each). V was trimmed by 6 bases and J by 2 bases, leaving 19 bases between them. CDR1 and CDR2 (germline): SGHTA, FQGNSA. The CDR3 loop spans 16 amino acids. The CDR3 sequence: CASSQGASRSQETQYF. In nucleotides, the CDR3 is TGTGCCAGCAGTCAAGGGGCTAGCCGGTCTCAAGAGACCCAGTACTTC.

This clone occurred a few times. This sequence joins TRBV30 and TRBJ1-2; a possible D gene is TRBD1 (5 bases). Germline CDR1 is GTSNPN and CDR2 is SVGIG (reference sequence). Trimming removed 2 bases at V and 0 bases at J, with 10 bases between. The CDR3 totals 14 residues. The CDR3 spells CAWSRGPSNYGYTF. In nucleotides, the CDR3 is TGTGCCTGGAGTCGGGGCCCCTCTAACTATGGCTACACCTTC.

The chain links TRBV19 to TRBJ1-1, with D possibly matching TRBD1 (5 bases). Trimming cost V 5 bases and J 5 bases, with 15 bases left between them. This CDR3 has 14 amino acids. Germline V gives CDR1 LNHDA, CDR2 SQIVND (reference sequence). The CDR3 region is CASSAKGRGTEAFF. The CDR3 coding sequence is TGTGCCAGTAGTGCCAAAGGGAGGGGTACTGAAGCTTTCTTT.

J is TRBJ2-1 and V is TRBV5-1; unclear D gene. Germline CDR1 is SGHRS and CDR2 is YFSETQ. CDR3 length: 13 residues. The germline V and J ends were trimmed by 1 base and 0 bases, with 2 bases remaining between them. CDR3 sequence (DNA): TGCGCCAGCAGCTTGACCTCCTACAATGAGCAGTTCTTC. It specifies CASSLTSYNEQFF.

This chain uses TRBV6-5 with TRBJ1-6, with D perhaps TRBD1 (5 bases). The V gene lost 5 bases and the J gene lost 7 bases, with 6 bases spanning the gap. Per germline, CDR1 MNHEY and CDR2 SVGAGI. This CDR3 has 12 amino acids. CDR3 coding DNA: TGTGCCAGCAGTCAGGGAAATTCACCCCTCCACTTT. Translation: CASSQGNSPLHF.

This chain connects TRBV20-1 to TRBJ2-1; 7 bases are a match to TRBD1. This CDR3 comprises 16 residues. Per germline, CDR1 DFQATT and CDR2 SNEGSKA (reference sequence). J lost 7 bases, V lost 6 bases, and 18 bases had no gene match. The CDR3 spells CSASGKPGQIGNEQFF. CDR3 DNA: TGCAGTGCGAGTGGCAAACCGGGACAGATAGGGAATGAGCAGTTCTTC.

The chain couples TRBV6-4 to TRBJ2-1; TRBD1 might be the D (5 bases). The CDR3 loop spans 13 amino acids. Per the germline V gene, CDR1 is MRHNA and CDR2 is SNTAGT. V was cut by 4 bases and J by 5 bases, with 9 bases left in between. The CDR3 region has the DNA TGTGCCAGCAGTGCAGGGCCCAACAATGAGCAGTTCTTC. Translating gives CASSAGPNNEQFF.

This rearrangement joins TRBV7-9 to TRBJ2-3, with D maybe TRBD2 (6 bases). V lost 4 bases and J lost 4, with 21 bases in between. CDR3 length: 17 residues. Germline V CDR1 and CDR2: SEHNR, FQNEAQ (reference sequence). This chain's CDR3 is CASSSHQRVASADTQYF. In DNA form, the CDR3 reads TGTGCCAGCAGCTCACATCAGCGGGTAGCTTCGGCAGATACGCAGTATTTT.

The rearrangement uses TRBV19 and TRBJ1-2; the D gene is possibly TRBD1 (6 bases). The CDR3 covers 13 residues. Germline V gene sequence: CDR1 LNHDA, CDR2 SQIVND (reference sequence). The V and J ends lost 3 bases and 7 bases respectively, with 12 bases between them. The CDR3 spells CASSMLGAFGYTF. DNA of the CDR3: TGTGCCAGTAGTATGCTGGGGGCATTTGGCTACACCTTC.